Each of the 23 T cell receptor beta chains below was sequenced from the same sample in a study of cytomegalovirus exposure and HLA in healthy donors. Vbeta (60) and Jbeta (13) primers were used in the PCR. This table comes from immunoSEQ multiplex PCR, and its TCRdb copy is limited to in-frame clones, with some not included. The sample includes about 93,000 clones, 78% of them seen just once. Sequencing used PBMCs. The receptors were sampled from a woman between 40 and 50 years old in good health and CMV-seronegative.

This clone was observed a handful of times. This rearrangement joins TRBV30 to TRBJ1-1; D is perhaps TRBD1 (5 bases). Looked up from germline, CDR1 is GTSNPN and CDR2 is SVGIG (reference sequence). With 0 bases removed from V and 5 bases from J, the gap between germline ends came to 19 bases. There are 16 residues in the CDR3. CDR3 in amino acids: CAWSVWGGPSNTEAFF. Written as DNA, the CDR3 is TGTGCCTGGAGTGTATGGGGGGGTCCATCGAATACTGAAGCTTTCTTT.

In this sample, this clone turned up a few times. The chain recombines TRBV5-8 with TRBJ2-7, with D possibly TRBD2 on 6 matching bases. Germline V gene sequence: CDR1 SGHTS, CDR2 YDEGEE. Trimming removed 4 bases at V and 3 bases at J, with 11 bases between. The CDR3 totals 13 residues. CDR3 DNA sequence: TGTGCCAGCAGCCACGGGCGGGACTACGAGCAGTACTTC. Residues: CASSHGRDYEQYF.

The chain carries TRBV29-1 and TRBJ2-7, with 7 nucleotides matching TRBD2. Germline loops: CDR1 SQVTM, CDR2 ANQGSEA. V lost 3 bases to trimming and J lost 2 bases; unmatched junction nucleotides: 4. The CDR3 sequence is 13 residues long. The CDR3 protein is CSVEREGPYEQYF. In DNA, the CDR3 is TGCAGCGTTGAGAGGGAGGGGCCCTACGAGCAGTACTTC.

The J gene is TRBJ1-4, the V gene TRBV27; 7 bases agree with TRBD1. Germline V gene sequence: CDR1 MNHEY, CDR2 SMNVEV (reference sequence). J gave up 3 bases and V 2 bases, and 12 bases lay outside the gene matches. There are 18 residues in the CDR3. CDR3 protein: CASSLTPQGWRSNEKLFF. CDR3 sequence (DNA): TGTGCCAGCAGTTTAACCCCACAGGGGTGGAGGTCTAATGAAAAACTGTTTTTT.

The gene calls are TRBV19 and TRBJ1-2, with D tentatively TRBD1 (5 bases). The V end lost 4 bases, the J end lost 4 bases, and 13 bases lay between the germline ends. This CDR3 has 14 residues. CDR1 and CDR2 from the germline V gene are LNHDA and SQIVND (reference sequence). CDR3 sequence reads: CASSRMGPGYGYTF. The CDR3, as DNA: TGTGCCAGTAGTAGAATGGGGCCGGGCTATGGCTACACCTTC.

This clone was picked up one time. The chain recombines TRBV15 with TRBJ2-7; 9 bases are shared with TRBD2. Germline loops: CDR1 LNHNV, CDR2 YYDKDF (reference sequence). The CDR3 is 14 residues long. The ends lost 8 bases at V and 5 bases at J; junction bases unmatched: 10. CDR3: CATADLAGANEQYF. The CDR3 DNA reads TGTGCCACCGCTGATTTAGCGGGAGCGAACGAGCAGTACTTC.

In this sample, this clone turned up once. The rearrangement uses TRBV27 and TRBJ1-1; D is undetermined. The germline V gene encodes CDR1 MNHEY and CDR2 SMNVEV (reference sequence). V was clipped by 2 bases and J by 1 base, with 8 bases between them. The CDR3 covers 14 residues. The CDR3 DNA reads as TGTGCCAGCAGTTTAGCTCGACAGAACACTGAAGCTTTCTTT. Its translation is CASSLARQNTEAFF.

This rearrangement joins TRBV13 to TRBJ1-2, with 8 nucleotides matching TRBD1. Trimming at V came to 5 bases and at J to 3 bases, leaving 11 bases not matched to a gene. This CDR3 is built from 16 residues. Germline V lookup: CDR1 PRHDT, CDR2 FYEKMQ (reference sequence). This chain's CDR3 is CASSIWDRTEYYGYTF. The CDR3 bases are TGTGCCAGCAGCATATGGGACAGGACGGAATACTATGGCTACACCTTC. Full variable domain (rest looked up from reference TRBV13 and TRBJ1-2): AAGVIQSPRHLIKEKRETATLKCYPIPRHDTVYWYQQGPGQDPQFLISFYEKMQSDKGSIPDRFSAQQFSDYHSELNMSSLELGDSALYFCASSIWDRTEYYGYTFGSGTRLTVV.

The chain has TRBV18 and TRBJ1-1, with TRBD1 matching over 7 bases. V lost 4 bases to trimming and J lost 7 bases; unmatched junction nucleotides: 6. CDR3 size: 13 residues. Germline V gene lookup returns CDR1 KGHSH and CDR2 LQKENI. This CDR3 reads CASSQTQGGEAFF. The DNA of the CDR3 is TGTGCCAGCTCACAGACCCAGGGGGGTGAAGCTTTCTTT. The full variable domain, its missing parts supplied by reference TRBV18 and TRBJ1-1, is NAGVMQNPRHLVRRRGQEARLRCSPMKGHSHVYWYRQLPEEGLKFMVYLQKENIIDESGMPKERFSAEFPKEGPSILRIQQVVRGDSAAYFCASSQTQGGEAFFGQGTRLTVV.

The chain links TRBV28 to TRBJ1-2; a weak D match, TRBD1 (6 bases). CDR1 is MDHEN and CDR2 is SYDVKM in the germline V gene. The CDR3 sequence is 13 residues long. The V end was cut by 4 bases, the J end by 8 bases, with 14 bases between. This chain's CDR3 is CASSSGQGSGYTF. The CDR3 bases are TGTGCCAGCAGTTCGGGGCAGGGGTCCGGCTACACCTTC.

The rearrangement links TRBV6-4 to TRBJ2-1, with TRBD2 identical over 9 bases. V was clipped by 6 bases and J by 9 bases; unmatched bases: 12. In germline, CDR1 is MRHNA, CDR2 SNTAGT. The CDR3 has 15 residues. This CDR3 is CASSSLAGQKGEQFF. The CDR3 DNA reads as TGTGCCAGCAGCTCCCTAGCGGGGCAGAAGGGTGAGCAGTTCTTC.

The gene calls are TRBV7-2 and TRBJ2-4; 7 bases line up with TRBD2. This CDR3 spans 15 amino acids. Germline V CDR1 and CDR2: SGHTA, FQGNSA. The ends lost 1 base at V and 8 bases at J; junction bases unmatched: 8. The DNA of the CDR3 is TGTGCCAGCAGCTTAGGGCTAGCGGTGATGTACATTCAGTACTTC. This codes for CASSLGLAVMYIQYF.

The J gene is TRBJ2-1, the V gene TRBV4-2; 11 bases align to TRBD2. V trimming: 3 bases; J trimming: 5 bases; junction bases outside the gene matches: 6. From germline, CDR1 is LGHNA and CDR2 YNFKEQ. There are 16 residues in the CDR3. Written as DNA, the CDR3 is TGTGCCAGCAGCCAGGGATGGACTAGCGGGCACAATGAGCAGTTCTTC. Protein product: CASSQGWTSGHNEQFF.

The chain recombines TRBV27 with TRBJ1-2, with 10 bases lining up with TRBD1. The V gene's germline CDR1 is MNHEY and CDR2 SMNVEV (reference sequence). The CDR3 has 14 residues. V was clipped by 4 bases and J by 5 bases; unmatched bases: 4. The CDR3 bases are TGTGCCAGCAGTTCCGCGGGACAGGGGTATGGCTACACCTTC. Protein product: CASSSAGQGYGYTF.

The chain employs TRBV18 and TRBJ1-1, with a weak D call TRBD1 (5 bases). The germline V gene has CDR1 KGHSH and CDR2 LQKENI. The CDR3 totals 15 residues. V shed 3 bases and J shed 6 bases, with 17 bases lying between them. The CDR3 spells CASSPPGGTPSEAFF. CDR3 nucleotides: TGTGCCAGCTCACCTCCGGGGGGGACTCCATCTGAAGCTTTCTTT.

This chain links TRBV10-3 with TRBJ2-1; possible D gene TRBD2, 5 bases. V was clipped by 4 bases and J by 8 bases, with 15 bases between them. The V gene's germline CDR1 is ENHRY and CDR2 SYGVKD. The CDR3 covers 14 residues. The CDR3 sequence: CAISVEGSVDEQFF. The CDR3 nucleotides read TGTGCCATCAGTGTTGAGGGTAGCGTCGATGAGCAGTTCTTC.

A few counts support this clone. The chain combines TRBV6-6 with TRBJ2-7; 10 nucleotides line up with TRBD2. The CDR3 contains 14 residues. The germline V gene has CDR1 MNHNY and CDR2 SVGAGI (reference sequence). The J segment lost 6 bases and the V segment lost 5 bases, leaving 7 bases of the junction unmatched. The CDR3 sequence is CASSPSGSVGEQYF. The CDR3 nucleotides read TGTGCCAGCAGTCCTAGCGGGAGTGTGGGCGAGCAGTACTTC.

CDR3 protein: CASSYSWEQYF. CDR3 sequence (DNA): TGTGCCAGCAGTTACTCTTGGGAGCAGTACTTC. This sequence joins TRBV6-6 and TRBJ2-5, with D possibly TRBD2 on 5 matching bases. V was trimmed by 0 bases and J by 11 bases, leaving 7 bases between them. Germline V lookup: CDR1 MNHNY, CDR2 SVGAGI (reference sequence). There are 11 residues in the CDR3.

The V gene is TRBV2, the J gene TRBJ1-1; TRBD1 is a possible D gene (5 bases). CDR3 length: 14 amino acids. Germline values: CDR1 SNHLY, CDR2 FYNNEI. V was cut by 0 bases and J by 11 bases, with 16 bases left in between. CDR3 residues: CASSEAYGRAWAFF. The CDR3 DNA reads TGTGCCAGCAGTGAAGCGTACGGCAGGGCGTGGGCTTTCTTT.

V usage is TRBV2 and J usage is TRBJ1-5, with 10 bases aligning to TRBD1. The ends lost 6 bases at V and 2 bases at J; junction bases unmatched: 4. CDR3 length: 15 amino acids. Germline assignment: CDR1 SNHLY and CDR2 FYNNEI. CDR3 in amino acids: CASRPGTGGNQPQHF. DNA of the CDR3: TGTGCCAGCAGGCCCGGGACAGGGGGCAATCAGCCCCAGCATTTT.

The genes are TRBV10-1 and TRBJ2-7; the match to TRBD1 covers 10 bases. Germline trimming cut 8 bases from V and 6 bases from J; bases unmatched to any gene: 4. The CDR3 has 12 residues. Germline CDR1 WNHNN, CDR2 SYGVQD (reference sequence). The CDR3 is CASRDRGSEQYF. DNA of the CDR3: TGCGCCAGCCGGGACAGGGGTAGCGAGCAGTACTTC.

The chain couples TRBV29-1 to TRBJ2-7; 14 bases are a match to TRBD2. The CDR3 covers 17 residues. Germline CDR1 SQVTM, CDR2 ANQGSEA. V dropped 4 bases and J dropped 5; count of bases not matched to a gene: 13. The CDR3 is CSVGGVGTSGRTDEQYF. For the CDR3, the DNA is TGCAGCGTTGGGGGGGTCGGGACTAGCGGGAGAACGGACGAGCAGTACTTC.

The rearrangement links TRBV19 to TRBJ1-1, with a weak D call TRBD1 (6 bases). The CDR3 is 16 amino acids. Germline-derived CDR1 and CDR2 are LNHDA and SQIVND (reference sequence). The germline V and J ends were trimmed by 5 bases and 1 base, with 17 bases remaining between them. The DNA for the CDR3 is TGTGCCAGTAGTCTACTACAGGGTGCTAGGAACACTGAAGCTTTCTTT. As protein: CASSLLQGARNTEAFF.